These 18 T cell receptor beta chains came from one sample sequenced in a study of T cell responses to AZD1222 COVID-19 vaccine. Using immunoSEQ multiplex PCR, the repertoire was profiled, and TCRdb retains in-frame clones only, with some absent. The table has approximately 120,000 clones, 75% to 90% seen once. The input for sequencing was peripheral blood, taken 28 days after the second AZD1222 dose. Receptor source: an adult who received the AZD1222 COVID-19 vaccine.

This clone has a single count. This chain links TRBV6-6 with TRBJ1-5; no definite D call. The CDR3 totals 15 residues. Trimming shortened V by 6 bases and J by 6 bases, and 18 bases separated the two germline ends. Germline assignment: CDR1 MNHNY and CDR2 SVGAGI (reference sequence). The CDR3 spells CASSDPDAGFQPQHF. CDR3 in DNA: TGTGCCAGCAGCGACCCGGACGCGGGGTTTCAGCCCCAGCATTTT.

The gene calls are TRBV11-3 and TRBJ2-7; D is possibly TRBD1 (6 bases). The CDR3 runs to 14 residues. V gave up 6 bases and J gave up 7 bases, with 19 bases separating them. The germline V gene encodes CDR1 SGHNT and CDR2 YENEEA. The CDR3 DNA is TGTGCCAGCAGTCCCGGGACACTCCCGGAGGAGCAGTACTTC. This sequence encodes CASSPGTLPEEQYF.

The CDR3 nucleotides read TGTGCCAGCAGGGGGACAGAAAATCAGCCCCAGCATTTT. Encoded protein: CASRGTENQPQHF. The V and J genes are TRBV6-6 and TRBJ1-5, with TRBD1 identical over 7 bases. Germline V CDR1 and CDR2: MNHNY, SVGAGI (reference sequence). CDR3 length: 13 residues. With 6 bases clipped from V and 4 bases from J, the junction kept 3 bases outside the gene matches.

This clone was detected only once. This rearrangement joins TRBV3-1 (or the pseudogene TRBV3-2) to TRBJ2-4; TRBD2 agrees at 8 bases. With 0 bases clipped from V and 1 base from J, the junction kept 5 bases outside the gene matches. The germline V gene has CDR1 LGHDT and CDR2 YNNKEL (reference sequence). The CDR3 is 17 residues long. This CDR3 reads CASSQDQGGGAKNIQYF. Written as DNA, the CDR3 is TGTGCCAGCAGCCAAGATCAAGGCGGGGGGGCCAAAAACATTCAGTACTTC.

The chain uses TRBV5-4 and TRBJ1-6, with no clear D. The CDR3 has 13 residues. Trimming removed 0 bases from V and 12 bases from J, with 10 bases in between. Germline values: CDR1 SGHNT, CDR2 YYREEE (reference sequence). The CDR3 bases are TGTGCCAGCAGCTTGGTAGGCGGAGAACCCCTCCACTTT. It translates to CASSLVGGEPLHF.

V usage is TRBV29-1 and J usage is TRBJ2-3; 10 nucleotides agree with TRBD2. Germline CDR1 reads SQVTM; CDR2 reads ANQGSEA. Trimming removed 5 bases from V and 3 bases from J; junction bases left unmatched: 2. CDR3 size: 13 residues. The CDR3 DNA reads as TGCAGCGTTAGCGGGGGGGCGACAGATACGCAGTATTTT. As protein: CSVSGGATDTQYF.

The CDR3 sequence is CATSDGGGGHYNEQFF. CDR3 DNA sequence: TGTGCCACCAGTGATGGCGGGGGGGGCCACTACAATGAGCAGTTCTTC. The V and J genes are TRBV24-1 and TRBJ2-1; 9 bases fit TRBD2. CDR1 is KGHDR and CDR2 is SFDVKD in the germline V gene. V lost 3 bases, J lost 3 bases, and 5 bases stayed unmatched. This CDR3 has 16 amino acids.

The chain employs TRBV13 and TRBJ1-2; a weak D match, TRBD1 (6 bases). CDR1 PRHDT and CDR2 FYEKMQ come from the germline V gene (reference sequence). The CDR3 runs 15 residues. The germline V and J ends were trimmed by 3 bases and 4 bases, with 15 bases remaining between them. Here the CDR3 DNA reads TGTGCCAGCAGCTTTTCGGACAGAAAGAGCTATGGCTACACCTTC. Protein sequence: CASSFSDRKSYGYTF.

The chain has TRBV5-4 and TRBJ2-7; 8 nucleotides align to TRBD1. V lost 0 bases, J lost 0 bases, and 2 bases stayed unmatched. The CDR3 consists of 15 residues. From germline, CDR1 is SGHNT and CDR2 YYREEE (reference sequence). DNA of the CDR3: TGTGCCAGCAGCTTGGGGGGACAGGCCTCCTACGAGCAGTACTTC. Amino acids: CASSLGGQASYEQYF.

The table lists this clone with a count of one. J is TRBJ1-1 and V is TRBV4-1; tentative D call: TRBD1 (6 bases). Germline loops: CDR1 MGHRA, CDR2 YSYEKL. This CDR3 spans 15 amino acids. The V gene lost 4 bases and the J gene lost 2 bases, with 14 bases spanning the gap. The CDR3 nucleotides are TGCGCCAGCAGCCCCTCCCCACAGGGAAACACTGAAGCTTTCTTT. This translates into CASSPSPQGNTEAFF.

The chain uses TRBV5-1 and TRBJ2-7; D not certain. Germline V gives CDR1 SGHRS, CDR2 YFSETQ. This CDR3 has 11 amino acids. Trimming removed 0 bases at V and 5 bases at J, with 3 bases between. The CDR3, as DNA: TGCGCCAGCAGCTTGGGGGACGAGCAGTACTTC. This gives the protein CASSLGDEQYF.

The rearrangement joins TRBV11-2 to TRBJ1-2; the D gene is possibly TRBD1 (6 bases). Germline V gene sequence: CDR1 SGHAT, CDR2 FQNNGV. V lost 5 bases and J lost 5, with 9 bases in between. The CDR3 is 12 residues long. DNA for the CDR3: TGTGCCAGCAGCATGGACAGTTATGGCTACACCTTC. Translating gives CASSMDSYGYTF.

The chain uses TRBV29-1 and TRBJ1-2; no clear D gene. There are 13 residues in the CDR3. The ends were cut back, 7 bases at V and 0 bases at J, with 12 bases in the middle. Germline lookup yields CDR1 SQVTM and CDR2 ANQGSEA. In DNA form, the CDR3 reads TGCAGCGCAAAGGAACCAGCTAACTATGGCTACACCTTC. It is translated as CSAKEPANYGYTF.

The gene calls are TRBV2 and TRBJ1-4; weak D call: TRBD1 (6 bases). The V gene lost 6 bases and the J gene lost 6 bases, with 11 bases spanning the gap. The CDR3 loop spans 13 amino acids. CDR1 SNHLY and CDR2 FYNNEI come from the germline V gene. The CDR3 DNA follows: TGTGCCAGCAGGGCAGCAGGGGATGAAAAACTGTTTTTT. This gives the protein CASRAAGDEKLFF.

This chain links TRBV19 with TRBJ2-1, with 9 positions matching TRBD1. V was clipped by 5 bases and J by 5 bases; unmatched bases: 7. The CDR3 sequence is 15 residues long. Per germline, CDR1 LNHDA and CDR2 SQIVND (reference sequence). In nucleotides, the CDR3 is TGTGCCAGTAGTCCAAAGGGACAGGGCAACAATGAGCAGTTCTTC. This translates into CASSPKGQGNNEQFF.

V gene TRBV6-5 combines with J gene TRBJ2-3; D not resolved. CDR1 MNHEY and CDR2 SVGAGI come from the germline V gene. Deletions cut 5 bases from V and 1 base from J, with 10 bases between. The CDR3 length is 14 residues. The CDR3 sequence: CASSSIGGTDTQYF. DNA of the CDR3: TGTGCCAGCAGTAGCATTGGCGGCACAGATACGCAGTATTTT.

The chain carries TRBV27 and TRBJ2-2; maybe TRBD1 (5 bases). In germline, CDR1 is MNHEY, CDR2 SMNVEV (reference sequence). This CDR3 has 14 residues. V lost 5 bases, J lost 6 bases, and 13 bases lay in between. In DNA form, the CDR3 reads TGTGCCAGCAGTGGAAGGGGTGAGGCCGGGGAGCTGTTTTTT. It translates to CASSGRGEAGELFF.

This CDR3 reads CASSPVAGSSYEQYF. In DNA form, the CDR3 reads TGCGCCAGCAGCCCCGTTGCGGGGAGCTCCTACGAGCAGTACTTC. V usage is TRBV5-1 and J usage is TRBJ2-7; D might be TRBD2 (6 bases). This CDR3 region has 15 residues. Germline CDR1 and CDR2: SGHRS and YFSETQ. Trimming took off 4 bases at V and 0 bases at J, with 14 bases between the two ends.